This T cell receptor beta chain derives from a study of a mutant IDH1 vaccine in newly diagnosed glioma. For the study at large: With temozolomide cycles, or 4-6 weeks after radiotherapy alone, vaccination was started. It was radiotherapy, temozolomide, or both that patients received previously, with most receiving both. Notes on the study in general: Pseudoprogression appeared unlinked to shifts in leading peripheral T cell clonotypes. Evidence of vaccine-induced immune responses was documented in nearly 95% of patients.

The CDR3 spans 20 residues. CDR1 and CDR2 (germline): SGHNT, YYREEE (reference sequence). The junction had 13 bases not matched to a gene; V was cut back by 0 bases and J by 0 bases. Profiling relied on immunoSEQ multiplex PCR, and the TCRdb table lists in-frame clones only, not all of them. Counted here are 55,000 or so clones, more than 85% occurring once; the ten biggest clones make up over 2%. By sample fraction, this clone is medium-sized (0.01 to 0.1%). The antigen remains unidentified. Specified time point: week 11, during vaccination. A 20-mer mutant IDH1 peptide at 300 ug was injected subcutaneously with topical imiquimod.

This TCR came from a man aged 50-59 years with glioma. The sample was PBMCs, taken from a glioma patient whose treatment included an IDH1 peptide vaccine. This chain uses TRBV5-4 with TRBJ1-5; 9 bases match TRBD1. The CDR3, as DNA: TGTGCCAGCAGCTTGGATGGGACAGGGACGATCGTAACTAGCAATCAGCCCCAGCATTTT. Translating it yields CASSLDGTGTIVTSNQPQHF.